Presented here are 2 T cell receptor beta chains from one specimen sequenced in a study of T cells in Graves' hyperthyroidism and ophthalmopathy. Amplified TCR beta CDR3 regions came from RNA transcripts. During a first-round RT-PCR of the TCR CDR3, the HTBI primer set was used. TCRdb independently ran MiXCR on the multiplex PCR reads; one entry per CDR3 protein. The table includes a few hundred thousand distinct CDR3 sequences, 15% detected once. Sequenced material: blood. These receptors were taken from a woman aged 25 to 45 with Graves' hyperthyroidism.

This clonotype has more than one count but fewer than ten. This chain uses TRBV20-1 with TRBJ1-5; D not resolved. CDR1 is DFQATT, CDR2 SNEGSKA, per germline (reference sequence). The CDR3 runs 13 residues. V lost 4 bases and J lost 8, with 15 bases in between. Here the CDR3 DNA reads TGCAGTGCTACCGGGTCCCCGTCCGAGCCCCAGCATTTT. Residues: CSATGSPSEPQHF.

There are a few counts of this clonotype. The rearrangement uses TRBV27 and TRBJ2-7, with D perhaps TRBD1 or TRBD2 (6 bases each). V lost 0 bases and J 2 bases, leaving 11 bases between the germline ends. This CDR3 comprises 15 residues. Per the germline V gene, CDR1 is MNHEY and CDR2 is SMNVEV (reference sequence). The CDR3 spells CASSLSGGATYEQYF. For the CDR3, the DNA is TGTGCCAGCAGTTTATCCGGGGGCGCCACCTACGAGCAGTACTTC.